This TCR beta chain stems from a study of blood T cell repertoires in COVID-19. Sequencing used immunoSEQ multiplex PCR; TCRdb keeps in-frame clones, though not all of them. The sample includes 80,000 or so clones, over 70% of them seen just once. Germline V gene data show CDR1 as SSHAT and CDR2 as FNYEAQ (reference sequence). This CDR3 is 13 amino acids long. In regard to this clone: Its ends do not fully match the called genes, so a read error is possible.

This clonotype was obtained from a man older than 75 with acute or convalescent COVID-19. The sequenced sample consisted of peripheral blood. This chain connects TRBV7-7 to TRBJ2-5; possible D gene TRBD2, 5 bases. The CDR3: CASSRRQKETQYF. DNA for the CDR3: TGTGCTAGCAGCCGGAGGCAGAAAGAGACCCAGTACTTC.